The next 13 T cell receptor beta chains were all read from a single sample in a study of blood T cell repertoires in COVID-19. The protocol was immunoSEQ multiplex PCR, while the TCRdb copy is restricted to in-frame clones and leaves out a portion. Here the sample spans about 120,000 clones, 84% being singletons. Sequenced sample: PBMCs or T cells enriched from blood (not recorded which). These receptors were collected from a woman aged 30 to 39 who had recovered from COVID-19.

This clone was detected once. The gene calls are TRBV21-1 and TRBJ2-7; the table's D call, TRBD1, has no DNA check behind it. TRBV21-1 corresponds to a pseudogene. The CDR3 has 17 amino acids. The CDR3 DNA reads TGTGCCAGCAGCAAAAGCCAAACGGGACAGGGGACCTACGAGCAGTACTTC. Protein product: CASSKSQTGQGTYEQYF.

The J gene is TRBJ2-7, the V gene TRBV3-1 (or the pseudogene TRBV3-2); D is uncertain. Germline CDR1 and CDR2: LGHDT and YNNKEL (reference sequence). The length of the CDR3 is 13 residues. Trimming removed 1 base at V and 2 bases at J, with 6 bases between. DNA for the CDR3: TGTGCCAGCAGCCAAGTATCTCCCTACGAGCAGTACTTC. Encoded protein: CASSQVSPYEQYF.

This clone has only one observation. The rearrangement links TRBV28 to TRBJ2-7; the D gene is possibly TRBD2 (6 bases). Germline CDR1 and CDR2: MDHEN and SYDVKM. Trimming left V 7 bases short and J 0 bases short, with 10 bases between. This CDR3 has 13 amino acids. The CDR3 reads CASIAGNSYEQYF. As DNA, the CDR3 is TGTGCCAGCATTGCGGGGAACTCCTACGAGCAGTACTTC.

CDR3 loop: CASTLWEGANTEAFF. The CDR3 nucleotides are TGTGCCAGCACTCTATGGGAGGGGGCGAACACTGAAGCTTTCTTT. The chain uses TRBV28 and TRBJ1-1; the match to TRBD1 covers 7 bases. Germline V gene sequence: CDR1 MDHEN, CDR2 SYDVKM. The CDR3 sequence is 15 residues long. The V and J ends lost 7 bases and 1 base, in that order; junction bases with no gene match: 9.

This clone occurred a few times. The J gene is TRBJ2-3, the V gene TRBV6-5, with D tentatively TRBD2 (5 bases). In germline, CDR1 is MNHEY, CDR2 SVGAGI. The CDR3 loop spans 16 amino acids. Trimming took 0 bases from V and 4 from J, leaving 14 bases between them. CDR3 region: CASSYSGGRYPDTQYF. The CDR3 DNA reads as TGTGCCAGCAGTTACTCGGGTGGGAGATACCCAGATACGCAGTATTTT.

This chain uses TRBV18 with TRBJ1-2; perhaps TRBD1 as D (5 bases). V was cut by 3 bases and J by 0 bases, with 14 bases left in between. Germline CDR1 KGHSH, CDR2 LQKENI. CDR3 length: 16 residues. The DNA of the CDR3 is TGTGCCAGCTCACCTTACTCAGGGCTGGCTAACTATGGCTACACCTTC. Protein sequence: CASSPYSGLANYGYTF.

This clone was observed a single time. The V call is TRBV14, the J call TRBJ2-1; TRBD1 is a possible D gene (5 bases). Trimming took 2 bases from V and 8 from J, leaving 16 bases between them. This CDR3 region has 15 residues. From germline, CDR1 is SGHDN and CDR2 FVKESK. The CDR3 region is CASSQQGLAWDEQFF. CDR3 in DNA: TGTGCCAGCAGCCAACAGGGTTTAGCTTGGGATGAGCAGTTCTTC.

The gene calls are TRBV28 and TRBJ2-7; TRBD1 aligns across 7 bases. The germline gives CDR1 MDHEN, CDR2 SYDVKM. V shed 10 bases and J 4 bases; nucleotides not matched to a gene: 13. This CDR3 has 14 amino acids. The CDR3 protein is CAIAIGGIGYEQYF. CDR3 bases: TGTGCCATCGCAATAGGGGGCATTGGGTACGAGCAGTACTTC.

This clone was observed a handful of times. The chain joins TRBV4-1 to TRBJ1-3; TRBD1 agrees at 9 bases. This CDR3 contains 16 residues. The junction had 3 bases not matched to a gene; V was cut back by 3 bases and J by 0 bases. Germline-derived CDR1 and CDR2 are MGHRA and YSYEKL. The CDR3 protein is CASSHTGGLSGNTIYF. The DNA of the CDR3 is TGCGCCAGCAGCCACACAGGGGGCCTCTCTGGAAACACCATATATTTT.

V is TRBV5-1 and J is TRBJ2-1, with a tentative D call TRBD2 (6 bases). V was pared by 2 bases and J by 3 bases, with 9 bases between. The CDR3 sequence is 14 residues long. CDR1 is SGHRS and CDR2 is YFSETQ in the germline V gene. The CDR3 nucleotides read TGCGCCAGCAGCTTCGGGGGAAGCTACAATGAGCAGTTCTTC. It specifies CASSFGGSYNEQFF.

This chain joins TRBV27 and TRBJ1-1; D may be TRBD1 (6 bases). The CDR3 extends over 15 amino acids. Looked up from germline, CDR1 is MNHEY and CDR2 is SMNVEV (reference sequence). V lost 5 bases and J lost 2, with 15 bases in between. The CDR3 protein is CASSTTGRGNTEAFF. CDR3 in DNA: TGTGCCAGCAGTACAACAGGGAGGGGAAACACTGAAGCTTTCTTT.

The chain uses TRBV4-1 and TRBJ1-1, with TRBD1 as a possible D gene (6 bases). The germline gives CDR1 MGHRA, CDR2 YSYEKL. V was clipped by 4 bases and J by 5 bases, with 14 bases between them. The CDR3 runs 14 residues. The CDR3 nucleotides read TGCGCCAGCAGCCGACAGACCCAGGGGACTGAAGCTTTCTTT. Amino acid sequence: CASSRQTQGTEAFF.

CDR3 residues: CASSQEGTSVTYYEQYF. The DNA of the CDR3 is TGTGCCAGCAGCCAAGAAGGGACTAGCGTAACCTACTACGAGCAGTACTTC. The gene calls are TRBV3-1 (or the pseudogene TRBV3-2) and TRBJ2-7; 10 nucleotides line up with TRBD2. Per germline, CDR1 LGHDT and CDR2 YNNKEL (reference sequence). The CDR3 sequence is 17 residues long. J was trimmed by 3 bases and V by 0 bases; bases with no gene match: 8.